This T cell receptor (beta chain) came from a study of blood T cell repertoires in COVID-19. Clones were read by immunoSEQ multiplex PCR, and TCRdb kept only the in-frame ones, dropping some. The repertoire holds some 400,000 clones, roughly 90% seen once, with 6.5% in the top ten. Germline CDR1 and CDR2: MGHRA and YSYEKL. The V gene lost 1 base and the J gene lost 4 bases, with 14 bases spanning the gap. This CDR3 is 16 amino acids long. Sequencing was done on a sample of peripheral blood. The rearrangement joins TRBV4-1 to TRBJ2-1; D is unclear. The clonotype comes from a man aged 18 to 35 with active or convalescent COVID-19. The CDR3 region has the DNA TGCGCCAGCAGCCAAGTCCTCCGAGAGGCGTACAATGAGCAGTTCTTC. Translated: CASSQVLREAYNEQFF.